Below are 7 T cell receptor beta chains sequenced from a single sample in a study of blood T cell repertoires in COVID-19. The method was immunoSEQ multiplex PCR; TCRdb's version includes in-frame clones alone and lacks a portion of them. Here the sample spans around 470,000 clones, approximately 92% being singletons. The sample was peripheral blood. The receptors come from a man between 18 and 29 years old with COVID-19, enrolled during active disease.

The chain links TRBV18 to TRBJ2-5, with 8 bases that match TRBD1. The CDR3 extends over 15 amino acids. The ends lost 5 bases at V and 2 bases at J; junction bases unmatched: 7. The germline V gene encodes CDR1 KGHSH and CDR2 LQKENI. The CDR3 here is CASSDGQGTQETQYF. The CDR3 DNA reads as TGTGCCAGCTCAGATGGACAGGGAACTCAAGAGACCCAGTACTTC. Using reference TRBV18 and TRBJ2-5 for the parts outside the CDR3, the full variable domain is NAGVMQNPRHLVRRRGQEARLRCSPMKGHSHVYWYRQLPEEGLKFMVYLQKENIIDESGMPKERFSAEFPKEGPSILRIQQVVRGDSAAYFCASSDGQGTQETQYFGPGTRLLVL.

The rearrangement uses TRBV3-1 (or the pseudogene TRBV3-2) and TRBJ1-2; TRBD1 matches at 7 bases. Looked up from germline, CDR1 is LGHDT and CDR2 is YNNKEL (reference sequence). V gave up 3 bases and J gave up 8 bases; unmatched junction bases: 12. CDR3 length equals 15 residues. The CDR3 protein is CASSQLLGTVEGYTF. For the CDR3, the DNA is TGTGCCAGCAGCCAGTTACTCGGGACAGTCGAGGGCTACACCTTC.

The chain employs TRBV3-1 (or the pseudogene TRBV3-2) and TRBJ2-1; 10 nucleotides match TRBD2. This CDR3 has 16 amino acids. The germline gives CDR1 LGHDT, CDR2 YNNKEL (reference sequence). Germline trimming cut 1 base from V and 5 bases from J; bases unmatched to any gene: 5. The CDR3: CASSQVGLAVNNEQFF. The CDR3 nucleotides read TGTGCCAGCAGCCAAGTAGGACTAGCGGTCAACAATGAGCAGTTCTTC.

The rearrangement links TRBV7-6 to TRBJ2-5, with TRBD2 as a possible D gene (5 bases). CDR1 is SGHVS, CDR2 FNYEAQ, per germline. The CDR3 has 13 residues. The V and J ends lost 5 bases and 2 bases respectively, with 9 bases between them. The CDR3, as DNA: TGTGCCAGCAGCCGGGGTCGACAAGAGACCCAGTACTTC. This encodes CASSRGRQETQYF.

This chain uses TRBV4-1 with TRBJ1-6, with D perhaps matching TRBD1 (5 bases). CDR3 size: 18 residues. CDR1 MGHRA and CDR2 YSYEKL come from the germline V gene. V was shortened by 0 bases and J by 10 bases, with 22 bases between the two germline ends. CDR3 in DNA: TGCGCCAGCAGCCAAGAAAAGCGTCCATCGGCAGGGTACTCACCCCTCCACTTT. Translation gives CASSQEKRPSAGYSPLHF.

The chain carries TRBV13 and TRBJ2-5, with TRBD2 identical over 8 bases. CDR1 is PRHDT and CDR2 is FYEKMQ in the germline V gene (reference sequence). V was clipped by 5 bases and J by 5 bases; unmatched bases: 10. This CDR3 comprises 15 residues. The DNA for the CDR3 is TGTGCCAGCAGCACCCAGCACGGGGGGGAGGAGACCCAGTACTTC. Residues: CASSTQHGGEETQYF.

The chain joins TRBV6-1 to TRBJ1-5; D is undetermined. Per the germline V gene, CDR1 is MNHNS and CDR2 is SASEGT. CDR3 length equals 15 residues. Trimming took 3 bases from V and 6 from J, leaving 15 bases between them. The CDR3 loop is CASSDTPGATQPQHF. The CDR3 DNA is TGTGCCAGCAGTGATACCCCAGGCGCCACTCAGCCCCAGCATTTT.